Listed here are 30 T cell receptor beta chains from one sample, sequenced in a study of blood T cell repertoires in COVID-19. This table comes from immunoSEQ multiplex PCR, and its TCRdb copy is limited to in-frame clones, with some not included. The table shows under 130,000 clones, with roughly 80% occurring only once. The specimen was peripheral blood. The origin of the receptors is a woman between 70 and 85 years old with acute or convalescent COVID-19.

The chain uses TRBV15 and TRBJ1-1; 7 bases match TRBD1. V shed 5 bases, J shed 7 bases, and the junction held 13 bases outside the gene matches. Germline values: CDR1 LNHNV, CDR2 YYDKDF (reference sequence). The CDR3 contains 15 residues. CDR3 DNA sequence: TGTGCCACCAGCCAATCTCAGGGGGTAAGGTTTGAAGCTTTCTTT. Translating gives CATSQSQGVRFEAFF.

The chain employs TRBV18 and TRBJ2-7; 8 bases align to TRBD1. The CDR3 is 14 residues long. Germline V lookup: CDR1 KGHSH, CDR2 LQKENI. Germline trimming cut 5 bases from V and 3 bases from J; bases unmatched to any gene: 6. This chain's CDR3 is CASSGQGKVYEQYF. The CDR3 DNA sequence: TGTGCCAGCTCAGGACAGGGAAAGGTCTACGAGCAGTACTTC.

The sample holds one count of this clone. The rearrangement joins TRBV6-2 or TRBV6-3 to TRBJ2-2, with a weak D call TRBD1 (6 bases). Germline V gene lookup returns CDR1 MNHEY and CDR2 SVGEGT. V was pared by 5 bases and J by 7 bases, with 20 bases between. The CDR3 loop spans 16 amino acids. The CDR3 nucleotides read TGTGCCAGCAGTCCACCCCGCAGGGGAAGGGGCGGGGAGCTGTTTTTT. This gives the protein CASSPPRRGRGGELFF.

The rearrangement joins TRBV6-2 or TRBV6-3 to TRBJ2-7; D is perhaps TRBD1 (5 bases). Trimming pared 0 bases from V and 3 bases from J, leaving 9 bases between. Looked up from germline, CDR1 is MNHEY and CDR2 is SVGEGT. The CDR3 contains 14 residues. The CDR3: CASSYSDSRYEQYF. The CDR3, as DNA: TGTGCCAGCAGTTACTCAGACAGCCGCTACGAGCAGTACTTC.

This chain connects TRBV24-1 to TRBJ2-1; D possibly corresponds to TRBD1 (5 bases). CDR3 length: 15 residues. Germline CDR1 is KGHDR and CDR2 is SFDVKD. Trimming took 9 bases from V and 1 from J, leaving 15 bases between them. The CDR3 protein is CATSQGEVSYNEQFF. As DNA, the CDR3 is TGTGCCACCTCGCAGGGTGAAGTATCCTACAATGAGCAGTTCTTC.

V usage is TRBV5-4 and J usage is TRBJ1-1; D perhaps matches TRBD1 (6 bases). Germline V CDR1 and CDR2: SGHNT, YYREEE (reference sequence). V lost 4 bases and J 7 bases, leaving 14 bases between the germline ends. The CDR3 totals 13 residues. For the CDR3, the DNA is TGTGCCAGCAGCCTCCTAGGACAGCTTGAAGCTTTCTTT. Translation gives CASSLLGQLEAFF.

The chain employs TRBV19 and TRBJ1-5; 8 nucleotides match TRBD1. CDR1 and CDR2 (germline): LNHDA, SQIVND (reference sequence). The CDR3 covers 14 residues. The ends lost 5 bases at V and 11 bases at J; junction bases unmatched: 11. This CDR3 is CASSVSQGARSQHF. Here the CDR3 DNA reads TGTGCCAGTAGTGTGTCTCAGGGGGCCCGATCCCAGCATTTT.

This clone was observed a few times. The rearrangement uses TRBV4-1 and TRBJ2-7, with D tentatively TRBD1 (6 bases). The ends were cut back, 3 bases at V and 3 bases at J, with 9 bases in the middle. Germline CDR1 and CDR2: MGHRA and YSYEKL. The CDR3 has 13 amino acids. The CDR3 nucleotides read TGCGCCAGCAGCCATCTACAGGGCTACGAGCAGTACTTC. Its protein product is CASSHLQGYEQYF.

The chain employs TRBV7-9 and TRBJ2-7, with a weak D call TRBD2 (5 bases). This CDR3 has 13 residues. Germline lookup yields CDR1 SEHNR and CDR2 FQNEAQ (reference sequence). V lost 3 bases, J lost 6 bases, and 12 bases lay in between. CDR3 in amino acids: CASSFLLGGEQYF. The DNA for the CDR3 is TGTGCCAGCAGCTTCCTCTTAGGAGGCGAGCAGTACTTC.

V usage is TRBV11-2 and J usage is TRBJ2-7; 15 bases are a match to TRBD2. The CDR3 is made up of 16 amino acids. Germline-derived CDR1 and CDR2 are SGHAT and FQNNGV. The trim removed 5 bases at V and 3 bases at J, leaving 5 bases unmatched. CDR3 residues: CASSQGTSGRIYEQYF. The CDR3 nucleotides read TGTGCCAGCAGCCAAGGGACTAGCGGGAGGATCTACGAGCAGTACTTC.

This sequence joins TRBV27 and TRBJ1-2; TRBD1 aligns across 9 bases. The CDR3 totals 15 residues. Per germline, CDR1 MNHEY and CDR2 SMNVEV (reference sequence). Trimming removed 6 bases from V and 5 bases from J; junction bases left unmatched: 10. CDR3 protein: CASSIRTGEAYGYTF. DNA of the CDR3: TGTGCCAGCAGCATTCGGACAGGGGAGGCTTATGGCTACACCTTC.

The chain employs TRBV11-3 and TRBJ2-7; 8 bases line up with TRBD1. The ends lost 3 bases at V and 6 bases at J; junction bases unmatched: 22. There are 19 residues in the CDR3. Germline V gene lookup returns CDR1 SGHNT and CDR2 YENEEA. The CDR3 loop is CASSFPRYRGNGFRREQYF. The CDR3 region has the DNA TGTGCCAGCAGCTTCCCCCGATACAGGGGGAACGGATTTCGGCGCGAGCAGTACTTC.

The chain combines TRBV28 with TRBJ1-1; D is ambiguous. There are 11 residues in the CDR3. The V gene lost 7 bases and the J gene lost 6 bases, with 9 bases spanning the gap. The germline V gene encodes CDR1 MDHEN and CDR2 SYDVKM. CDR3 sequence reads: CASIRYPEAFF. The CDR3 nucleotides are TGTGCCAGCATTCGTTATCCTGAAGCTTTCTTT.

V usage is TRBV3-1 (or the pseudogene TRBV3-2) and J usage is TRBJ2-7; the match to TRBD2 covers 11 bases. With V trimmed by 4 bases and J by 7 bases, 6 bases remained unmatched. Germline CDR1 and CDR2: LGHDT and YNNKEL (reference sequence). This CDR3 spans 14 amino acids. DNA for the CDR3: TGTGCCAGCAGCCTCGGGACTAGCGGTGTGGAGCAGTACTTC. Translating gives CASSLGTSGVEQYF.

The chain joins TRBV19 to TRBJ1-5; 12 bases align to TRBD1. The V gene end was trimmed by 7 bases and the J gene end by 0 bases; junction bases not matched to a gene: 13. The CDR3 spans 19 residues. The V gene's germline CDR1 is LNHDA and CDR2 SQIVND (reference sequence). The CDR3 DNA is TGTGCCAGTACCCCGGGACAGGGGGCTTCTACCTATAGCAATCAGCCCCAGCATTTT. Translating it yields CASTPGQGASTYSNQPQHF.

The J gene is TRBJ1-5, the V gene TRBV20-1, with D hard to call. The CDR3 is 14 residues long. V dropped 3 bases and J dropped 2 bases, with 11 bases sitting between them. The germline V gene has CDR1 DFQATT and CDR2 SNEGSKA (reference sequence). The CDR3 region is CSASSAGGNQPQHF. CDR3 nucleotides: TGCAGTGCTAGTTCGGCCGGGGGCAATCAGCCCCAGCATTTT.

The chain couples TRBV28 to TRBJ2-7, with TRBD1 as a possible D gene (6 bases). Germline values: CDR1 MDHEN, CDR2 SYDVKM. The CDR3 is 14 amino acids. Between the trimmed V and J ends, which lost 4 bases and 3 bases, there was a span of 13 bases. CDR3 in amino acids: CASSSPYRVYEQYF. CDR3 nucleotide sequence: TGTGCCAGCAGTTCCCCTTACAGGGTCTACGAGCAGTACTTC.

This sequence joins TRBV4-1 and TRBJ1-3; D perhaps matches TRBD1 (6 bases). This CDR3 region has 16 residues. Trimming removed 5 bases from V and 0 bases from J, with 14 bases in between. Germline V CDR1 and CDR2: MGHRA, YSYEKL. The CDR3 bases are TGCGCCAGCAGCTTGGGACACTCAAGCTCTGGAAACACCATATATTTT. It translates to CASSLGHSSSGNTIYF.

The rearrangement joins TRBV28 to TRBJ1-6, with 7 bases fitting TRBD1. The ends lost 5 bases at V and 6 bases at J; junction bases unmatched: 7. CDR3 length: 15 amino acids. CDR1 MDHEN and CDR2 SYDVKM come from the germline V gene. DNA of the CDR3: TGTGCCAGCAGTCCTCTTACAGGGGTTAATTCACCCCTCCACTTT. Its protein product is CASSPLTGVNSPLHF.

The chain carries TRBV7-2 and TRBJ2-2, with 13 bases that match TRBD2. Germline CDR1 and CDR2: SGHTA and FQGNSA. Trimming took 5 bases from V and 3 from J; bases not matched to a gene: 9. The CDR3 is 18 residues long. The CDR3 is CASSPRTSGGLYTGELFF. The CDR3 nucleotides are TGTGCCAGCAGCCCTAGGACTAGCGGGGGCCTCTACACCGGGGAGCTGTTTTTT.

The chain couples TRBV20-1 to TRBJ1-4, with D possibly matching TRBD1 (5 bases). This CDR3 comprises 11 residues. CDR1 DFQATT and CDR2 SNEGSKA come from the germline V gene (reference sequence). The V end lost 1 base, the J end lost 13 bases, and 10 bases lay between the germline ends. The CDR3 protein is CSARGGRGLFF. For the CDR3, the DNA is TGCAGTGCTAGAGGGGGCCGCGGACTGTTTTTT.

The chain combines TRBV29-1 with TRBJ2-1; TRBD2 matches 7 bases. The length of the CDR3 is 12 residues. From germline, CDR1 is SQVTM and CDR2 ANQGSEA. Germline trimming cut 2 bases from V and 8 bases from J; bases unmatched to any gene: 3. The CDR3 DNA reads TGCAGCGTTGAATGGGGAGGGGATGAGCAGTTCTTC. This translates into CSVEWGGDEQFF.

V gene TRBV12-3 or TRBV12-4 combines with J gene TRBJ1-2, with a tentative D call TRBD1 (6 bases). The germline V and J ends were trimmed by 5 bases and 6 bases, with 10 bases remaining between them. CDR3 size: 12 residues. CDR3 sequence (DNA): TGTGCCAGCAGTACAGGGCTTGATGGCTACACCTTC. Residues: CASSTGLDGYTF.

Written as DNA, the CDR3 is TGTGCCAGCAGCTTAGTTCCGGGGGGTGAGCAGTTCTTC. Translated, it gives CASSLVPGGEQFF. The chain carries TRBV7-2 and TRBJ2-1; TRBD2 matches 7 bases. J was trimmed by 9 bases and V by 1 base; bases with no gene match: 3. Germline CDR1 and CDR2: SGHTA and FQGNSA. This CDR3 is built from 13 residues.

The chain combines TRBV7-9 with TRBJ1-1; 9 nucleotides align to TRBD1. V trimming: 5 bases; J trimming: 3 bases; junction bases outside the gene matches: 4. The germline gives CDR1 SEHNR, CDR2 FQNEAQ (reference sequence). The CDR3 is made up of 14 amino acids. The CDR3 here is CASSPTGGDTEAFF. CDR3 nucleotides: TGTGCCAGCAGCCCGACAGGGGGAGACACTGAAGCTTTCTTT.

The chain is built from TRBV7-3 and TRBJ1-1; no clear D. Between the trimmed V and J ends, which lost 5 bases and 1 base, there was a span of 8 bases. The germline CDR1 and CDR2 sequences are SGHTA and FQGTGA. CDR3 length equals 13 residues. CDR3 sequence reads: CASSLHKNTEAFF. The CDR3 DNA reads as TGTGCCAGCAGCCTTCACAAGAACACTGAAGCTTTCTTT.

The chain links TRBV6-6 to TRBJ2-2; 12 bases are a match to TRBD1. Per germline, CDR1 MNHNY and CDR2 SVGAGI (reference sequence). J lost 7 bases, V lost 4 bases, and 7 bases had no gene match. The CDR3 has 16 amino acids. The CDR3 loop is CASSSRDRGRNGELFF. CDR3 DNA: TGTGCCAGCAGTTCCCGGGACAGGGGGCGGAACGGGGAGCTGTTTTTT.

The chain links TRBV20-1 to TRBJ1-2, with 7 bases that match TRBD1. After removal of 6 bases from V and 4 bases from J, the junction contained 2 bases not matched to a gene. CDR1 is DFQATT, CDR2 SNEGSKA, per germline (reference sequence). This CDR3 comprises 11 residues. This chain's CDR3 is CSARDSYGYTF. CDR3 DNA: TGCAGTGCCAGGGACAGCTATGGCTACACCTTC.

This clone was detected a few times. The rearrangement uses TRBV5-6 and TRBJ2-7; TRBD1 matches 10 bases. This CDR3 is built from 14 residues. CDR1 SGHDT and CDR2 YYEEEE come from the germline V gene. The ends lost 0 bases at V and 6 bases at J; junction bases unmatched: 3. CDR3 DNA: TGTGCCAGCAGCTTGGTAGGGACAGGGGTCGAGCAGTACTTC. Protein: CASSLVGTGVEQYF.

The chain carries TRBV28 and TRBJ2-5, with D possibly being TRBD1 (6 bases). Germline loops: CDR1 MDHEN, CDR2 SYDVKM. This CDR3 has 15 residues. V gave up 6 bases and J gave up 2 bases, with 16 bases separating them. As DNA, the CDR3 is TGTGCCAGCAGACAACAGGGTATCGGGCAAGAGACCCAGTACTTC. The encoded protein is CASRQQGIGQETQYF. Combining the CDR3 with reference TRBV28 and TRBJ2-5 gives the whole variable domain DVKVTQSSRYLVKRTGEKVFLECVQDMDHENMFWYRQDPGLGLRLIYFSYDVKMKEKGDIPEGYSVSREKKERFSLILESASTNQTSMYLCASRQQGIGQETQYFGPGTRLLVL.